This entry is about one T cell receptor beta chain. What it binds is unknown. Each TCR beta cDNA library carried unique molecular identifiers. TCRdb reprocessed the PCR reads with MiXCR, giving one entry per CDR3 protein. In the table there are 650,000 to 850,000 distinct CDR3 sequences, about half of which are singletons. The data originate from a study of post-analysis software for immune sequencing data. Study-level information: Relapsing-remitting, secondary progressive and progressive-relapsing forms of multiple sclerosis all featured among disease courses. Findings of the study overall: Controls had lower frequencies than patients of four or five TRBV segments, which included TRBV5-6, TRBV5-1 and TRBV20-1. F measure grouped same-batch samples tightly together.

Germline V gene sequence: CDR1 SGHRS, CDR2 YFSETQ. With 0 bases clipped from V and 6 bases from J, the junction kept 6 bases outside the gene matches. This CDR3 has 15 amino acids. Sequencing used blood. The clonotype was recovered from a girl under 18 with multiple sclerosis. V gene TRBV5-1 combines with J gene TRBJ2-1; the match to TRBD2 covers 7 bases. The CDR3 is CASSLGAGAPNEQFF. The CDR3 DNA follows: TGCGCCAGCAGCTTGGGGGCGGGAGCCCCCAATGAGCAGTTCTTC.